The subject of this entry is one T cell receptor beta chain. The table came from immunoSEQ multiplex PCR; TCRdb's copy has only in-frame clones and leaves some out. The table includes 250,000 or so clones, more than 70% detected once. The data were taken from a study of blood T cell repertoires in COVID-19. Germline CDR1 is SEHNR and CDR2 is FQNEAQ (reference sequence). V lost 7 bases, J lost 4 bases, and 8 bases stayed unmatched. The CDR3 spans 14 residues. Sequencing used peripheral blood. The chain couples TRBV7-9 to TRBJ2-7; 9 nucleotides line up with TRBD1. This sequence originates from a woman aged 40 to 50 who had recovered from COVID-19. CDR3 loop: CASTQTGGWYEQYF. The CDR3 nucleotides read TGTGCCAGCACCCAGACAGGGGGTTGGTACGAGCAGTACTTC.